These 21 T cell receptor beta chains share one sample of origin, sequenced in a study of CD8 T cells in ankylosing spondylitis. TCRdb re-called the 5' RACE reads with MiXCR, one entry per CDR3 protein. There are 150,000 to 200,000 distinct CDR3 sequences in the sample; 18% occur only once, and 3.5% to 5% lies in the top ten. Material for sequencing was blood, either unsorted or a sorted T cell fraction (not recorded which). These receptors all stem from a male donor aged 10 to 30 with ankylosing spondylitis or in good health (not recorded which).

This clonotype is medium-sized. The V call is TRBV7-9, the J call TRBJ1-2; D possibly corresponds to TRBD1 (5 bases). The CDR3 sequence is 15 residues long. Deletions cut 5 bases from V and 5 bases from J, with 18 bases between. Looked up from germline, CDR1 is SEHNR and CDR2 is FQNEAQ (reference sequence). This CDR3 is CASSRYRGTIYGYTF. In DNA form, the CDR3 reads TGTGCCAGCAGCCGATATAGAGGGACGATTTATGGCTACACCTTC.

The V gene is TRBV27, the J gene TRBJ2-5; 8 nucleotides match TRBD2. After removal of 5 bases from V and 3 bases from J, the junction contained 11 bases not matched to a gene. Looked up from germline, CDR1 is MNHEY and CDR2 is SMNVEV (reference sequence). There are 16 residues in the CDR3. CDR3 DNA: TGTGCCAGCAGTGCCAGGTCTAGCGGGTTCGAAGAGACCCAGTACTTC. Translation: CASSARSSGFEETQYF.

This clonotype has a handful of counts. This chain links TRBV15 with TRBJ2-1; TRBD1 matches at 8 bases. Germline CDR1 reads LNHNV; CDR2 reads YYDKDF (reference sequence). CDR3 length: 15 residues. J lost 8 bases, V lost 8 bases, and 14 bases had no gene match. CDR3: CATHRSAGQGHEQFF. The CDR3 DNA sequence: TGTGCCACCCACAGATCGGCCGGACAGGGACATGAGCAGTTCTTC.

This clonotype was detected a few times. The chain is built from TRBV20-1 and TRBJ2-3; 9 positions match TRBD2. Germline CDR1 and CDR2: DFQATT and SNEGSKA (reference sequence). CDR3 size: 14 residues. Unmatched junction bases numbered 5, after V lost 3 bases and J lost 4 bases. In DNA form, the CDR3 reads TGCAGTGCTAGTAGCGGGAGTGTAGCAGATACGCAGTATTTT. Amino acid sequence: CSASSGSVADTQYF.

There are many counts of this clonotype. This chain links TRBV27 with TRBJ2-4, with 10 bases identical to TRBD2. Trimming removed 6 bases from V and 7 bases from J; junction bases left unmatched: 12. The CDR3 is 16 residues long. Germline CDR1 MNHEY, CDR2 SMNVEV (reference sequence). As DNA, the CDR3 is TGTGCCAGCAGCCCCCTAAGGCTAGCGGGAGATAACATTCAGTACTTC. As protein: CASSPLRLAGDNIQYF.

The table lists this clonotype with many counts. V and J are TRBV11-3 and TRBJ2-1; 10 positions agree with TRBD1. Trimming took 5 bases from V and 7 from J; bases not matched to a gene: 8. The CDR3 runs 15 residues. The V gene's germline CDR1 is SGHNT and CDR2 YENEEA. The CDR3 DNA is TGTGCCAGCAGCCTCCCGGGACAGGGGAGTAATGAGCAGTTCTTC. Translated, it gives CASSLPGQGSNEQFF.

This clonotype was seen repeatedly, ten times or more. J is TRBJ1-5 and V is TRBV6-2 or TRBV6-3; 9 bases line up with TRBD1. The CDR3 has 15 residues. CDR1 is MNHEY and CDR2 is SVGEGT in the germline V gene. Trimming removed 6 bases from V and 2 bases from J; junction bases left unmatched: 5. The CDR3 DNA reads TGTGCCAGCAGACCCCGGACAGGGGGCAATCAGCCCCAGCATTTT. Translated, it gives CASRPRTGGNQPQHF.

This clonotype was observed many times. This sequence joins TRBV4-2 and TRBJ2-7, with D unresolved. There are 14 residues in the CDR3. Germline lookup yields CDR1 LGHNA and CDR2 YNFKEQ. Deletions cut 2 bases from V and 7 bases from J, with 15 bases between. The CDR3 nucleotides read TGTGCCAGCAGCCAACCGGGCCCCTGGGGTGAGCAGTACGTC. Translated: CASSQPGPWGEQYV.

This clonotype came up many times. The V call is TRBV11-2, the J call TRBJ2-3; the match to TRBD2 covers 7 bases. CDR3 length: 15 amino acids. Trimming cost V 1 base and J 2 bases; bases outside gene matches: 3. Looked up from germline, CDR1 is SGHAT and CDR2 is FQNNGV. CDR3 bases: TGTGCCAGCAGCTTAGGGGAGGGCCTCACAGATACGCAGTATTTT. It specifies CASSLGEGLTDTQYF.

This clonotype showed up many times. The chain links TRBV2 to TRBJ2-1; TRBD2 agrees at 12 bases. This CDR3 contains 15 residues. The V gene end was trimmed by 6 bases and the J gene end by 4 bases; junction bases not matched to a gene: 4. Germline-derived CDR1 and CDR2 are SNHLY and FYNNEI. The CDR3 region has the DNA TGTGCCAGCAGGCCCGGACTAGCGGGGTACAATGAGCAGTTCTTC. Its protein is CASRPGLAGYNEQFF.

This clonotype has at least ten counts. The V call is TRBV6-5, the J call TRBJ2-3; a possible D gene is TRBD2 (6 bases). Trimming pared 6 bases from V and 0 bases from J, leaving 10 bases between. The germline V gene has CDR1 MNHEY and CDR2 SVGAGI. CDR3 length: 14 residues. For the CDR3, the DNA is TGTGCCAGCAGAGCCGGGACTAGCACAGATACGCAGTATTTT. Translating gives CASRAGTSTDTQYF.

This clonotype was seen at least ten times. This chain uses TRBV11-2 with TRBJ2-5, with 11 bases identical to TRBD2. Trimming cost V 5 bases and J 1 base; bases outside gene matches: 6. The CDR3 sequence is 16 residues long. Per germline, CDR1 SGHAT and CDR2 FQNNGV. Here the CDR3 reads CASSLYGLAGQETQYF. CDR3 nucleotides: TGTGCCAGCAGCCTTTACGGACTAGCGGGCCAAGAGACCCAGTACTTC.

This clonotype was found many times. This chain connects TRBV5-1 to TRBJ2-2; 7 bases align to TRBD2. The junction had 8 bases not matched to a gene; V was cut back by 5 bases and J by 7 bases. The CDR3 is made up of 14 amino acids. Germline CDR1 SGHRS, CDR2 YFSETQ. This chain's CDR3 is CASRGAGSVGELFF. DNA of the CDR3: TGCGCCAGCAGAGGAGCGGGATCGGTCGGGGAGCTGTTTTTT. The full variable domain, its missing parts supplied by reference TRBV5-1 and TRBJ2-2, is KAGVTQTPRYLIKTRGQQVTLSCSPISGHRSVSWYQQTPGQGLQFLFEYFSETQRNKGNFPGRFSGRQFSNSRSEMNVSTLELGDSALYLCASRGAGSVGELFFGEGSRLTVL.

The genes are TRBV15 and TRBJ2-7; D is ambiguous. The V end lost 0 bases, the J end lost 12 bases, and 12 bases lay between the germline ends. This CDR3 spans 12 amino acids. From germline, CDR1 is LNHNV and CDR2 YYDKDF (reference sequence). CDR3 DNA sequence: TGTGCCACCAGCAGAGATAATACAGTACTGTACGTC. It specifies CATSRDNTVLYV.

This clonotype was seen repeatedly, ten times or more. The chain is built from TRBV29-1 and TRBJ1-1; D remains ambiguous. Trimming removed 3 bases at V and 1 base at J, with 9 bases between. The CDR3 loop spans 13 amino acids. The germline V gene encodes CDR1 SQVTM and CDR2 ANQGSEA. The CDR3 DNA sequence: TGCAGCGTTGAGGCCCTAGAGAACACTGAAGCTTTCTTT. Translation gives CSVEALENTEAFF. The full variable domain, with the rest looked up from reference TRBV29-1 and TRBJ1-1, is SAVISQKPSRDICQRGTSLTIQCQVDSQVTMMFWYRQQPGQSLTLIATANQGSEATYESGFVIDKFPISRPNLTFSTLTVSNMSPEDSSIYLCSVEALENTEAFFGQGTRLTVV.

This clonotype was detected ten times or more. The rearrangement joins TRBV12-3 or TRBV12-4 to TRBJ2-3; D is tentatively TRBD1 or TRBD2 (5 bases each). The CDR3 loop spans 12 amino acids. V shed 0 bases and J shed 8 bases, with 6 bases lying between them. CDR3 bases: TGTGCCAGCAGTTTAGCCGGGACTACGCAGTATTTT. This gives the protein CASSLAGTTQYF.

The sample holds many counts of this clonotype. This chain connects TRBV2 to TRBJ1-4; D ambiguous. This CDR3 is 10 amino acids long. V lost 4 bases to trimming and J lost 8 bases, with 2 bases between them. Per germline, CDR1 SNHLY and CDR2 FYNNEI. In nucleotides, the CDR3 is TGTGCCAGCAGTGGAGAAAAACTGTTTTTT. Translating gives CASSGEKLFF. Complete variable domain (other parts from reference TRBV2 and TRBJ1-4): EPEVTQTPSHQVTQMGQEVILRCVPISNHLYFYWYRQILGQKVEFLVSFYNNEISEKSEIFDDQFSVERPDGSNFTLKIRSTKLEDSAMYFCASSGEKLFFGSGTQLSVL.

This clonotype occurred many times. The V gene is TRBV27, the J gene TRBJ2-2; TRBD2 matches 10 bases. This CDR3 comprises 14 residues. The germline V gene encodes CDR1 MNHEY and CDR2 SMNVEV (reference sequence). Trimming at V came to 6 bases and at J to 5 bases, leaving 3 bases not matched to a gene. CDR3 nucleotides: TGTGCCAGCAGGCTAGCGGGAGCTACCGGGGAGCTGTTTTTT. Residues: CASRLAGATGELFF.

This clonotype was counted many times. V and J are TRBV7-8 and TRBJ2-1; the D is unclear. The germline V gene encodes CDR1 SGHVS and CDR2 FQNEAQ. The CDR3 has 17 amino acids. Deletions cut 4 bases from V and 2 bases from J, with 18 bases between. CDR3 residues: CASSYAVGLFTYNEQFF. Written as DNA, the CDR3 is TGTGCCAGCAGCTACGCGGTGGGGTTGTTCACCTACAATGAGCAGTTCTTC.

This clonotype was recorded at least ten times. This chain joins TRBV20-1 and TRBJ2-6, with a weak D call TRBD1 (5 bases). Germline CDR1 and CDR2: DFQATT and SNEGSKA (reference sequence). The CDR3 loop spans 13 amino acids. V gave up 3 bases and J gave up 7 bases, with 10 bases separating them. For the CDR3, the DNA is TGCAGTGCTAGGCAGGGCCCAGCCAACGTCCTGACTTTC. The encoded protein is CSARQGPANVLTF.

This clonotype was seen ten or more times. The chain couples TRBV12-3 or TRBV12-4 to TRBJ2-1; D not resolved. This CDR3 comprises 12 residues. Trimming removed 4 bases at V and 10 bases at J, with 11 bases between. CDR3 sequence reads: CASSSTPQEQFF. The CDR3 DNA follows: TGTGCCAGCAGTTCAACACCCCAGGAGCAGTTCTTC.